This T cell receptor (beta chain) was sequenced for a study of shared clonotypes between healthy human individuals. Study overall: CD8 memory received one plate per donor, CD8 naive two, CD4 memory three and CD4 naive three. Whole-study results and caveats: In a handful of donors, about 5% of naive CD4 clonotypes appeared in common.

Germline CDR1 and CDR2: SGHTA and FQGNSA. V gave up 6 bases and J gave up 3 bases, with 15 bases separating them. This CDR3 has 15 residues. Sequencing used immunoSEQ multiplex PCR; TCRdb keeps in-frame clones, though not all of them. The sample yields millions of clones, more than 85% seen once. With regard to this clone: Antigen unknown.

As defined, naive CD8 cells were CD45RO-negative and positively selected for CCR7, with terminally differentiated effector memory CD45RA+ cells excluded. The TCR sequence derives from a man aged 18-30 years in good health. Some clones in this sample may be carry-over from other donors' samples. The V and J genes are TRBV7-2 and TRBJ2-1; a weak D match, TRBD2 (5 bases). The sample was naive CD8+ T cells from PBMCs. This CDR3 reads CASRLGWASYNEQFF. CDR3 nucleotide sequence: TGTGCCAGCAGACTAGGGTGGGCCAGCTACAATGAGCAGTTCTTC.